Reported below is one T cell receptor beta chain. What it binds is unknown. TCRdb re-called the RT-PCR reads with MiXCR, one entry per CDR3 protein. This table holds about 700,000 distinct CDR3 sequences, around a sixth found once. The sample comes from a study of response to subunit inactivated influenza vaccine. General study results and limits: With each seasonal influenza vaccination, the authors suggested, few new T cells are recruited.

The germline V gene encodes CDR1 SEHNR and CDR2 FQNEAQ (reference sequence). Germline trimming cut 7 bases from V and 5 bases from J; bases unmatched to any gene: 5. The CDR3 contains 13 residues. This chain uses TRBV7-9 with TRBJ2-5; TRBD1 matches at 9 bases. The sample here was PBMCs from blood, taken about 13 days after vaccination. The source of this sequence is a man aged 45-65 years who received an inactivated influenza vaccine. The CDR3 reads CASTRDRVETQYF. Here the CDR3 DNA reads TGTGCCAGCACGCGGGACAGGGTGGAGACCCAGTACTTC. Full variable domain (rest looked up from reference TRBV7-9 and TRBJ2-5): DTGVSQNPRHKITKRGQNVTFRCDPISEHNRLYWYRQTLGQGPEFLTYFQNEAQLEKSRLLSDRFSAERPKGSFSTLEIQRTEQGDSAMYLCASTRDRVETQYFGPGTRLLVL.